What follows is one T cell receptor beta chain and its context. Its antigen has not been determined. Base qualities were left out, and no much larger clone turns up one base away. This sample is part of a study of CD8+ T cells in alopecia areata (dated by TCRdb to 2016 to 2019). For context, the study as a whole: The treated patients, all with moderate-to-severe alopecia areata, were enrolled in an open-label pilot trial of oral tofacitinib given at 5 to 10 mg twice daily. Patients stayed on tofacitinib for 6 to 18 months and then had 6 months of follow-up off drug so that delayed response and recurrence could be assessed. High-throughput TCRbeta sequencing was used to examine T cell clonal expansion in alopecia areata in both the C3H/HeJ mouse model and human patients. In humans, TCRbeta sequencing was performed on scalp tissue and on sorted CD4+ and CD8+ peripheral blood T cells from healthy controls and from patients with patchy or totalis/universalis alopecia areata. Amplification of TCRbeta CDR3 regions was done by immunoSEQ multiplex PCR using 35 Vbeta forward primers and 13 Jbeta reverse primers. Clonality in the scalp was compared among normal scalp (n=4), patchy alopecia areata scalp (n=8), and alopecia totalis/universalis scalp (n=8). For the treated patients, the SALT score, which quantifies what percentage of scalp surface area is affected, served as the measure of disease severity. Tofacitinib-treated patients had biopsies at baseline and at 4 and 24 weeks of treatment, with a later scalp biopsy in several patients. The RNA source kit depended on sample type: the PAXgene miRNA kit for fixed scalp, the miRNeasy kit for PBMCs, and the RNeasy kit for mouse skin.

Between the V and J ends, shortened by 0 bases and 13 bases respectively, the junction contains 10 bases. The CDR3 has 12 amino acids, counting the end cysteine and phenylalanine. Only CDR3 DNA is held: 36 bases, read in frame from base 1. The CDR1 and CDR2 encoded by the germline V gene are MGHRA and YSYEKL. The treatment or condition tag for this specimen amounts to: oral pan-JAK inhibitor, 5-10 mg twice daily. Lesional scalp punch biopsies and peripheral blood were collected from alopecia areata patients. PBMCs were separated by density centrifugation and stained for CD3, CD4 and CD8, after which CD4+ and CD8+ T cells were sorted on a FACSAria. Libraries were built with the immunoSEQ multiplex PCR assay. RNA was extracted from all samples and reverse transcribed into cDNA, which served as template for TCR sequencing. SuperScript III was used for first-strand cDNA synthesis, primed with a 2:1 mix of oligo-dT and random hexamers. A synthetic immune receptor repertoire was used to measure amplification bias, and any remaining bias was corrected computationally. As for the original processing: Raw reads were preprocessed to remove errors, and CDR3 was defined by IMGT conventions from the conserved cysteine to phenylalanine. Clonality was calculated as 1 minus Shannon entropy normalized by log2 of the number of productive unique TCRs. Scalp TCRbeta sequences were cross-referenced with sorted blood CD4 and CD8 repertoires so that the CD4 or CD8 identity of scalp clones could be inferred. What TCRdb holds here is the immuneACCESS table cut down to in-frame rearrangements. Part of the clones is not present; checked against another copy, under half of the missing clones reflect an unresolved V gene, and the others are unexplained. V and J calls and clone size follow that table, whereas D and trimming were derived from the DNA. This sample lists hundreds of thousands of clones; 45% to 70% were detected once. The top ten hold 0.75% to 0.95% of the sample.

Findings and caveats that apply to the study as a whole: Tofacitinib significantly lowered scalp clonality and the number of expanded CD8+ clones among the top 100 scalp clones. During tofacitinib treatment, many expanded lesional clones remained in scalp and blood, and this persistence may partly explain relapse after treatment is stopped. Because the treated cohort was small and included a single nonresponder, larger studies are needed to assess links between baseline CD8+ expansion and response. Compared with mice, TCR sequences shared between patients were less clear, possibly partly because of HLA diversity across the patient population. Higher clonality and more expanded CD8+ clones were observed in lesional scalp than in normal scalp, particularly in alopecia totalis/universalis, a finding suggestive of antigenic drive. Unlike mouse skin, where gammadelta T cells dominate, normal human skin contains resident alphabeta T cells that get sequenced too, which complicates analysis of the scalp TCR repertoire.

The sample here was CD4+ T cells sorted from blood, taken at approximately week 51, from a patient treated with tofacitinib. This sequence uses TRBV4-1 and TRBJ2-1; the D gene is unclear. The source of this sequence is a human donor with alopecia areata. The CDR3 region: CASSQDQGSQFF. The DNA is as follows: TGCGCCAGCAGCCAAGACCAAGGGTCCCAGTTCTTC.